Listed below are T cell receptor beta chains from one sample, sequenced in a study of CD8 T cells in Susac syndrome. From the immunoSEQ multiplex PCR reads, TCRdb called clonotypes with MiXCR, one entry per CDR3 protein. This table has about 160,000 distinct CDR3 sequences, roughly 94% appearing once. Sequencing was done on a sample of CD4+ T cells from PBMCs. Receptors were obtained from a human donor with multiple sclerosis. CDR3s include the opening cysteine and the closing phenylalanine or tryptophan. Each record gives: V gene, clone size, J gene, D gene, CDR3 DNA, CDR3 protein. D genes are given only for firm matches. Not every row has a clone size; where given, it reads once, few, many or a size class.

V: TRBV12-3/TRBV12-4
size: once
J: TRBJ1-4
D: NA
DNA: TGTGCCAGCAGTCTAGGGGGGGCCGGGGAAAAACTGTTTTTT
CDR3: CASSLGGAGEKLFF

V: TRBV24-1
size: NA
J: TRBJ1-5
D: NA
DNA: TGTGCCACCAGTGCTCGGGGGGGTAATCAGCCCCAGCATTTT
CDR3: CATSARGGNQPQHF

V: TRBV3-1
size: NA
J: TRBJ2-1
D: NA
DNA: TGTGCCAGCAGCTATGGCTTTTACGGCGATGAGCAGTTCTTC
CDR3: CASSYGFYGDEQFF

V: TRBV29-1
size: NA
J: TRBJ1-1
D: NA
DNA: TGCAGCGCACAGGGACCTAACACTGATGTTGGGGTGACTTTCTTT
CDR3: CSAQGPNTDVGVTFF

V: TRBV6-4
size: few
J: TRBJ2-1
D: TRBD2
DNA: TGTGCCAGCAGCGCTCTAGCGGGGACCTACAATGAGCAGTTCTTC
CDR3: CASSALAGTYNEQFF

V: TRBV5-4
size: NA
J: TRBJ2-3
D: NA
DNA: TGTGCCAGCAGCTTGTCCCGGGTTGGGGATACGCAGTATTTT
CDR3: CASSLSRVGDTQYF

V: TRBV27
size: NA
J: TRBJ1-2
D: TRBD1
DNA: TGTGCCAGCAGTTTTGTCGGGACAGAGAATGGCTACACCTTC
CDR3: CASSFVGTENGYTF

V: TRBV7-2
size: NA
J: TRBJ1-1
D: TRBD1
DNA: TGTGCCAGCAGCTACCCGGGACAGGGAGCTTTCTTT
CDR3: CASSYPGQGAFF

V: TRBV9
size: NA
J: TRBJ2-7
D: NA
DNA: TGTGCCAGCAGCGGGGACTTACTCTCCTACGAGCAGTACTTC
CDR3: CASSGDLLSYEQYF

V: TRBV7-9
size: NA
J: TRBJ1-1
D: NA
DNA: TGTGCCAGCAGCCTTAAGGGGGGGGCTGTAGAAGAGGACACTGAAGCTTTCTTT
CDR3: CASSLKGGAVEEDTEAFF

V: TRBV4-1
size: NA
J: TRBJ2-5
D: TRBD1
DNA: TGCGCCAGCAGCCGCGCCACAGGGGGAGAGACCCAGTACTTC
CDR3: CASSRATGGETQYF

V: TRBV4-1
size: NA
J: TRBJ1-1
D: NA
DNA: TGCGCCAGCAGCCGATCCGGTAGGGCTGAAGCTTTCTTT
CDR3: CASSRSGRAEAFF

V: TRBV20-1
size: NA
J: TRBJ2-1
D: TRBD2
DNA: TGCAGTGCTAGAGGGCTAGCGGGAGGGGATGAGCAGTTCTTC
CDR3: CSARGLAGGDEQFF

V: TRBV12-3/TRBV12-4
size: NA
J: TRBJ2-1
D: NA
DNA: TGTGCCAGCAGTCCCCTGCGGTACAATGAGCAGTTCTTC
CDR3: CASSPLRYNEQFF

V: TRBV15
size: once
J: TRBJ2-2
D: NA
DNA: TGTGCCACCAGCAACCCCAAGGAGTACTCCCTCGGGGAGCTGTTTTTT
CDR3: CATSNPKEYSLGELFF

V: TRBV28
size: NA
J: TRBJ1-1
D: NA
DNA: TGTGCCAGCACCCCCGGGGCGCCGAACACTGAAGCTTTCTTT
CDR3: CASTPGAPNTEAFF

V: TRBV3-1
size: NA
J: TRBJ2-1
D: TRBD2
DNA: TGTGCCAGCAGCCCAGGACTAGCGGGAGGGCCCTTTTTCCAGTTCTTC
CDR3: CASSPGLAGGPFFQFF

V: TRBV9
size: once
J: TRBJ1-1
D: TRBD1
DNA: TGTGCCAGCAGCGTAGGTCCGACAGGGCCTATGAACACTGAAGCTTTCTTT
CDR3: CASSVGPTGPMNTEAFF

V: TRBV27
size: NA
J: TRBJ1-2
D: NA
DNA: TGTGCCAGTCACCCCGTCAGGAAAGACTATGGCTACACCTTC
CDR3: CASHPVRKDYGYTF

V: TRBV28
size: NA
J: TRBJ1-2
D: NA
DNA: TGTGCCAGCAGCCCGGACCTAAGGGTGTTGGGCTACACCTTC
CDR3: CASSPDLRVLGYTF

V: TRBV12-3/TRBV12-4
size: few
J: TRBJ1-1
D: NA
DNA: TGTGCCAGCAGTTTTACAGTGAACACTGAAGCTTTCTTT
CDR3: CASSFTVNTEAFF

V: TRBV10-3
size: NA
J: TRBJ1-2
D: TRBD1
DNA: TGTGCCATCGGGACCGGGACAGGGGGCAATGGCTACACCTTC
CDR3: CAIGTGTGGNGYTF

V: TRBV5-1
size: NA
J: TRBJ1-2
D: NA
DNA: TGCGCCAGCACCCCTGGGGGGGCCAACTATGGCTACACCTTC
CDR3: CASTPGGANYGYTF

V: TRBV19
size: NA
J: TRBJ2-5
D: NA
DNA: TGTGCCAGTAGCGCCTCCGGCGGGCCCCTTCAAGAGACCCAGTACTTC
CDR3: CASSASGGPLQETQYF

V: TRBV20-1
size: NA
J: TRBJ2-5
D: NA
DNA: TGCAGTGCTAGTCCCACCGACAACCAAGAGACCCAGTACTTC
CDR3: CSASPTDNQETQYF

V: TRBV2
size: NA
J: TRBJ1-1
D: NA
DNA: TGTGCCAGCAGTGACCCCCTCCTCGGGATCACTGAAGCTCTCTTT
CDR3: CASSDPLLGITEALF

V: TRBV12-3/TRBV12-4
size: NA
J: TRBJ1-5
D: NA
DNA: TGTGCCAGCAGTCCCGGCAGGCAGCGCAATCAGCCCCAGCATTTT
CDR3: CASSPGRQRNQPQHF

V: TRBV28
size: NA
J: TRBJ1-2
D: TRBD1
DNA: TGTGCCAGCAGTTTATGGGACAGGGGAGGCTACACCTTC
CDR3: CASSLWDRGGYTF

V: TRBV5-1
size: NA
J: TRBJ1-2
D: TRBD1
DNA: TGCGCCAGCAGCTTGGTGACAGGGGTTGGCTATGGCTACACCTTC
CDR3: CASSLVTGVGYGYTF

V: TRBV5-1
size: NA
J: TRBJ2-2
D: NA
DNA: TGCGCCAGCAGCTTGGCGTGGGGCACCGGGGAGCTGTTTTTT
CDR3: CASSLAWGTGELFF

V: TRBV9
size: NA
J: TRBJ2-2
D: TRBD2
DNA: TGTGCCAGCAGCTCGACTAGCGGGAACACCGGGGAGCTGTTTTTT
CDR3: CASSSTSGNTGELFF

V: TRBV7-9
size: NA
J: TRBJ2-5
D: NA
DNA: TGTGCCAGCAGCCCGCAGCCGGAGACCCAGTACTTC
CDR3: CASSPQPETQYF

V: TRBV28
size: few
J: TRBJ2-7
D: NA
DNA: TGTGCCAGCAGGGGGATGGGGATTGAGGGACGGTCCTACGAGCAGTACTTC
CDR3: CASRGMGIEGRSYEQYF

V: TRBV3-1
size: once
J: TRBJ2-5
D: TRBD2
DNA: TGTGCCAGCAGCCAAGGAGCGGGAGGGCCCTACGAGACCCAGTACTTC
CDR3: CASSQGAGGPYETQYF

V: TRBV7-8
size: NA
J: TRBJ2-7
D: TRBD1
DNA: TGTGCCAGCAGCGCACCGGGACAGGGCTCCTACGAGCAGTACTTC
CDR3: CASSAPGQGSYEQYF

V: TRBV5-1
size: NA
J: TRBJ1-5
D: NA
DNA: TGCGCCAGCAGCTTCCAGGGTGAGGAGCCCCAGCATTTT
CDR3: CASSFQGEEPQHF

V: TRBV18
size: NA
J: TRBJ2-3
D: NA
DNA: TGTGCCAGCTCACCAGCGTTCACAGATACGCAGTATTTT
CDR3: CASSPAFTDTQYF

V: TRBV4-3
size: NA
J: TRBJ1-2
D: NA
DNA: TGCGCCAGCAGCCAAGATCAGGGCAGCCATGGCTACACCTTC
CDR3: CASSQDQGSHGYTF

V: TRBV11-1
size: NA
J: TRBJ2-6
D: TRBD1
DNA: TGTGCCACCCCAATACAATGGTGGGACAGGGGTGTTTCTGGGGCCAACGTCCTGACTTTC
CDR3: CATPIQWWDRGVSGANVLTF

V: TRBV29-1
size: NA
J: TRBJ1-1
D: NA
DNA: TGCAGCGTACTCGGGGGAGGGAGGACTGCCGAAGCTTTCTTT
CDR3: CSVLGGGRTAEAFF

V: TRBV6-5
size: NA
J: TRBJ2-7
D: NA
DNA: TGTGCCAGCAGCCGGGACACCTACGAGCAGTACTTC
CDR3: CASSRDTYEQYF

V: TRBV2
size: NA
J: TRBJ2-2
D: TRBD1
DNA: TGTGCCAGCCACAGGGGCGCGAACACCGGGGAGCTGTTTTTT
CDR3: CASHRGANTGELFF

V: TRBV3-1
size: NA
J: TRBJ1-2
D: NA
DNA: TGTGCCAGCAGCCAAGGACAGCTCTATGGCTACACCTTC
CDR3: CASSQGQLYGYTF

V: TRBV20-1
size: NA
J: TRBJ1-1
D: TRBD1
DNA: TGCAGTGCGCTGGACAGGGTCACTGAAGCTTTCTTT
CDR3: CSALDRVTEAFF

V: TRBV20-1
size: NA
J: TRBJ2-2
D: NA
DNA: TGCAGTGCTAGGAGTAGCCACACCGGGGAGCTGTTTTTT
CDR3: CSARSSHTGELFF

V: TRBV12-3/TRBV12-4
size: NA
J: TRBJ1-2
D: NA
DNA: TGTGCCAGCAGTTTTCGGCGGGGCGGAGATTATGGCTACACCTTC
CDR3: CASSFRRGGDYGYTF

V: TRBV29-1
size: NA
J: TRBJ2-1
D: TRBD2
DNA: TGCAGCGGCCTAGGGTTTAGCGGGCGCTACAATGAGCAGTTCTTC
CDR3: CSGLGFSGRYNEQFF

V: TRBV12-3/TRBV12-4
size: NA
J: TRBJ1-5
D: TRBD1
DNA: TGTGCCAGCAGAAGGACAGGGGGCGGTCAGCCCCAGCATTTT
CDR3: CASRRTGGGQPQHF

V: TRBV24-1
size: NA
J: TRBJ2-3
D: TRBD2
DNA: TGTGCCACCAGTGATTCCCCCCCGAGGGTCGCGGGAGGGTCAGATACGCAGTATTTT
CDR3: CATSDSPPRVAGGSDTQYF

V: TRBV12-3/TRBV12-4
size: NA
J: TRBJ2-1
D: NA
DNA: TGTGCCAGCAGTTTGGACCGAGAGTGGTTCTTC
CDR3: CASSLDREWFF

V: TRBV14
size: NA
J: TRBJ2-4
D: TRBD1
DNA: TGTGCCAGCAGCCAAGATTTGGGAGGACAGGGTGACATTCAGTACTTC
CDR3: CASSQDLGGQGDIQYF

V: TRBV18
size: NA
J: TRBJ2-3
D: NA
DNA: TGTGCCAGCTCATCCGGGCGCACAGATACGCAGTATTTT
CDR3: CASSSGRTDTQYF

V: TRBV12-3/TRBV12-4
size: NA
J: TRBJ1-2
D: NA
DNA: TGTGCCAGCAGTCTTCTCAGGGCCGCCGGCTACACCTTC
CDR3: CASSLLRAAGYTF

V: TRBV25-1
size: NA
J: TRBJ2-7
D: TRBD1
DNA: TGTGCCAGCAGTGAATTAGGGACAGGGGCAAGAGAGCAGTACTTC
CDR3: CASSELGTGAREQYF

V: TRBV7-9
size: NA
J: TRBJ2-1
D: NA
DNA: TGTGCCAGCAGCTTAAGAGGGGCCTCCTACAATGAGCAGTTCTTC
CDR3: CASSLRGASYNEQFF